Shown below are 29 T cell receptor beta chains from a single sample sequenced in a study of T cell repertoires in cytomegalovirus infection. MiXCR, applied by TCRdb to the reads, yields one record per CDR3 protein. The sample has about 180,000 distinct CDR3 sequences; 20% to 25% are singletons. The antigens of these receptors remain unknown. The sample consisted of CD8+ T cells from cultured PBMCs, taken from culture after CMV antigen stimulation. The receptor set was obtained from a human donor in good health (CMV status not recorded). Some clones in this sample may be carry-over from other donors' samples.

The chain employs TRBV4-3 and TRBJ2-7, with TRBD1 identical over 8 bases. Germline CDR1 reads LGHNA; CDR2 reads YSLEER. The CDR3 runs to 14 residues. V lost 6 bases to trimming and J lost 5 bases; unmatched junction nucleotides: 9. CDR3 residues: CASSGWTGSHEQYF. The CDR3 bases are TGCGCCAGCAGTGGTTGGACAGGGAGCCACGAGCAGTACTTC.

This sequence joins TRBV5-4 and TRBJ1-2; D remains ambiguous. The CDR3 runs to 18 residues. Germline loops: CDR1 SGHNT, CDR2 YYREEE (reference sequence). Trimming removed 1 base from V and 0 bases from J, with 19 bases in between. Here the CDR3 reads CASSLWASLAVSNYGYTF. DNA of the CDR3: TGTGCCAGCAGCTTGTGGGCTTCATTGGCGGTATCTAACTATGGCTACACCTTC.

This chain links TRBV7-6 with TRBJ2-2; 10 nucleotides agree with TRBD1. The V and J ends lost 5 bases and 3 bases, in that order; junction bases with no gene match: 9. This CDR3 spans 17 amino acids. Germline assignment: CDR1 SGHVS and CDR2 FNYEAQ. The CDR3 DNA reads TGTGCCAGCAGCACCCGCAAGGGACAGGGGTACACCGGGGAGCTGTTTTTT. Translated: CASSTRKGQGYTGELFF.

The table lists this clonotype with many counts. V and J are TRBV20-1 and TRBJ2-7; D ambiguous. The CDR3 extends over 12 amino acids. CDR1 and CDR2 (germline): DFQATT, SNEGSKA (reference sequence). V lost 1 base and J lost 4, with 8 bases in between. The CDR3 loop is CSARVRRYEQYF. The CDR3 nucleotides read TGCAGTGCTAGAGTAAGGAGATACGAGCAGTACTTC.

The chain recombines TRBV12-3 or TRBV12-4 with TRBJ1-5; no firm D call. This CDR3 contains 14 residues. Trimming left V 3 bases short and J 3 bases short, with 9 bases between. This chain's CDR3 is CASSFADYNQPQHF. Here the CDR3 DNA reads TGTGCCAGCAGTTTCGCCGACTACAATCAGCCCCAGCATTTT.

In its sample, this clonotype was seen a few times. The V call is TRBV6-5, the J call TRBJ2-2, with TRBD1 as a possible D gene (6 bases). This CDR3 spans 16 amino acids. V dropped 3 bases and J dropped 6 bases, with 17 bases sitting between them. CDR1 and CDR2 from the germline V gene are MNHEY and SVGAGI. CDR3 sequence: CASSYRQGSHPGELFF. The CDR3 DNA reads TGTGCCAGCAGTTATCGTCAGGGGAGTCATCCCGGGGAGCTGTTTTTT.

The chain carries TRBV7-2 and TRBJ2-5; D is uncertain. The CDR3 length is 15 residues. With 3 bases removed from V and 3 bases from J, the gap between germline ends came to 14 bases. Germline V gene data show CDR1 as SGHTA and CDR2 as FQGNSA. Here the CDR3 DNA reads TGTGCCAGCAGCTTCCGGCTGCTGGATGAAGAGACCCAGTACTTC. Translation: CASSFRLLDEETQYF. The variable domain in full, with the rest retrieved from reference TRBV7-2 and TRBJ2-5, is GAGVSQSPSNKVTEKGKDVELRCDPISGHTALYWYRQSLGQGLEFLIYFQGNSAPDKSGLPSDRFSAERTGGSVSTLTIQRTQQEDSAVYLCASSFRLLDEETQYFGPGTRLLVL.

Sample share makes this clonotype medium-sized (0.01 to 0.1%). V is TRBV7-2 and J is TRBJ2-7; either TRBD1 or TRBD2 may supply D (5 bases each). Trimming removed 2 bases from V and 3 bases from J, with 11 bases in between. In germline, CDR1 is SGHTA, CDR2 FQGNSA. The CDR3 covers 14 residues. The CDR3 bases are TGTGCCAGCAGCTTATGGGACGGGGACTACGAGCAGTACTTC. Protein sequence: CASSLWDGDYEQYF.

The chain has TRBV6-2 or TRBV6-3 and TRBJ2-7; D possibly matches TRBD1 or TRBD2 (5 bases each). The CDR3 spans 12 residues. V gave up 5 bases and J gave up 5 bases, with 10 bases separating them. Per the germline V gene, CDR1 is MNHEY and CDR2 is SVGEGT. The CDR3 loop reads CASSLGTHEQYF. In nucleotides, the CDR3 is TGTGCCAGCAGTCTAGGGACCCACGAGCAGTACTTC.

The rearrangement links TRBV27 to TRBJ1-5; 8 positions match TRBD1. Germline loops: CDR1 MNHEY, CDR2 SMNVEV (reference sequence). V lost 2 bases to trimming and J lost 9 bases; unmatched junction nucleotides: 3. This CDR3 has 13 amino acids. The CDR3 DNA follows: TGTGCCAGCAGTTTAGGACAGGGCCGGCCCCAGCATTTT. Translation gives CASSLGQGRPQHF.

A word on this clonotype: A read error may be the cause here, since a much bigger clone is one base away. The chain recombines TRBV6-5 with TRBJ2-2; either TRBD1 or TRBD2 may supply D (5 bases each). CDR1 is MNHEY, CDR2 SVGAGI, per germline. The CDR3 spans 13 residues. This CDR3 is CASSYSRTGDLFF. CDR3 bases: TGTGCCAGCAGTTACTCGAGGACCGGGGACCTGTTTTTT.

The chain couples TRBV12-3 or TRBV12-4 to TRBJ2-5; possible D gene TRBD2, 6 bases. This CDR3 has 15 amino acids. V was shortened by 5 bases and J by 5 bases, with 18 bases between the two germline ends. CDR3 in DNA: TGTGCCAGCAGTACCTCTTGGGGGGTGGGGGAGACCCAGTACTTC. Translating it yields CASSTSWGVGETQYF.

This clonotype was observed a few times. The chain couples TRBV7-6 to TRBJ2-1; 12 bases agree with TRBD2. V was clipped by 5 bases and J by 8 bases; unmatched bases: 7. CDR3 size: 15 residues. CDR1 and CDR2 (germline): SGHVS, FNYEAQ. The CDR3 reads CASSPASGGAYEQFF. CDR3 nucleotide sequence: TGTGCCAGCAGCCCTGCTAGCGGGGGGGCCTATGAGCAGTTCTTC.

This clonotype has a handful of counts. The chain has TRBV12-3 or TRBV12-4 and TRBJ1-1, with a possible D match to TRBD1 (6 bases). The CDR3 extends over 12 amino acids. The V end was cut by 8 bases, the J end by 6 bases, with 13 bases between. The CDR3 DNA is TGTGCCAGCCGCCCCACAGGGTCTGAAGCTTTCTTT. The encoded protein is CASRPTGSEAFF.

The CDR3 DNA reads as TGTGCCAGCAGCGTCACTGGACAGGGCAAGAACACTGAAGCTTTCTTT. It codes for CASSVTGQGKNTEAFF. This sequence joins TRBV9 and TRBJ1-1; the match to TRBD1 covers 8 bases. J gave up 1 base and V 2 bases, and 7 bases lay outside the gene matches. Germline values: CDR1 SGDLS, CDR2 YYNGEE. This CDR3 comprises 16 residues.

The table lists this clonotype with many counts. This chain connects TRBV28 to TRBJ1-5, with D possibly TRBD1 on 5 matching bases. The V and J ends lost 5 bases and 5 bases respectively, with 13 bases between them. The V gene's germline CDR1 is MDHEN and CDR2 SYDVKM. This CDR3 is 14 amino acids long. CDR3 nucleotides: TGTGCCAGCAGTCTAGAGACAGATTATCAGCCCCAGCATTTT. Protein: CASSLETDYQPQHF.

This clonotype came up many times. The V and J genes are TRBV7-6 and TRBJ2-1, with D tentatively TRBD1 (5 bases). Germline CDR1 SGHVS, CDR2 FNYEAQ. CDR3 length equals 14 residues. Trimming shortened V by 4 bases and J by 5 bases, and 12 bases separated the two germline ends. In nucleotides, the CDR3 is TGTGCCAGCAGCTCCCCCCAGGGAAACAATGAGCAGTTCTTC. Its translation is CASSSPQGNNEQFF.

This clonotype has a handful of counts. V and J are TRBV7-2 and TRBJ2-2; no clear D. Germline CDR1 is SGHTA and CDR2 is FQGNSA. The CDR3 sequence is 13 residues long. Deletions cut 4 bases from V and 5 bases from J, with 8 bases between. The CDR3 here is CASSSLSTGELFF. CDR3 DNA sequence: TGTGCCAGCAGCTCCTTATCGACCGGGGAGCTGTTTTTT.

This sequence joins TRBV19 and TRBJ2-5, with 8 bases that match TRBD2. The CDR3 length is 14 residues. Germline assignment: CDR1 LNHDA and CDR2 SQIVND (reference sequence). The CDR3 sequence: CAQAGEPGKETQYF. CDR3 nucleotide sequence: TGTGCTCAAGCGGGGGAACCCGGGAAGGAGACCCAGTACTTC.

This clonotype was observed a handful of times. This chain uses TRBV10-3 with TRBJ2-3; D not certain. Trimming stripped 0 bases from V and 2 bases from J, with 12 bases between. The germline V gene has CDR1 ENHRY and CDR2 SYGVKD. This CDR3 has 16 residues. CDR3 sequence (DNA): TGTGCCATCAGTGAGTCGATGGTCGTCTCCACAGATACGCAGTATTTT. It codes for CAISESMVVSTDTQYF.

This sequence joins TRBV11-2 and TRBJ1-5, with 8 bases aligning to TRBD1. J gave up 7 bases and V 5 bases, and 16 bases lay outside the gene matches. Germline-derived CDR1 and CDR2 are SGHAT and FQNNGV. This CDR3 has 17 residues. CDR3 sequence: CASSPEVGTGFEQPQHF. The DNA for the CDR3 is TGTGCCAGCAGCCCCGAAGTGGGGACAGGTTTTGAACAGCCCCAGCATTTT.

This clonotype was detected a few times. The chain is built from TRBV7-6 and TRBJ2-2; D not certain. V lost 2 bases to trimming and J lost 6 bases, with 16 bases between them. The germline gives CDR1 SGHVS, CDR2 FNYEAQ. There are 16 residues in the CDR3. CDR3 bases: TGTGCCAGCAGCTTAATAATGAATTGGGGTTCCGGGGAGCTGTTTTTT. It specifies CASSLIMNWGSGELFF.

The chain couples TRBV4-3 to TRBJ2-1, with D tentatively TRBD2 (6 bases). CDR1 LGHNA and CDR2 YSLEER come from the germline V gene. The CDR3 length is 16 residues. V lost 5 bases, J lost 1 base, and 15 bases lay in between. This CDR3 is CASSWGVGESYNEQFF. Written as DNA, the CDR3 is TGCGCCAGCAGCTGGGGGGTGGGGGAGTCCTACAATGAGCAGTTCTTC.

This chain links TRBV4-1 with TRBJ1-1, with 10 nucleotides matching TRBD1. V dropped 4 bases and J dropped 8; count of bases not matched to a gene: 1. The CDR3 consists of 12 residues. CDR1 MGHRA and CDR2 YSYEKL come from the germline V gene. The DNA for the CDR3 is TGCGCCAGCAGCCGGACAGGGGGAGAAGCTTTCTTT. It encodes CASSRTGGEAFF.

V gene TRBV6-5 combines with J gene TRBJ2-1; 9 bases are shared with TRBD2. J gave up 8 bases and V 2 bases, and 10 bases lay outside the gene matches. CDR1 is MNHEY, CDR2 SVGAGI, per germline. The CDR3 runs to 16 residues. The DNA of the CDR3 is TGTGCCAGCAGTTACCTAGTAGCGGGGGCTGGGGATGAGCAGTTCTTC. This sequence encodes CASSYLVAGAGDEQFF.

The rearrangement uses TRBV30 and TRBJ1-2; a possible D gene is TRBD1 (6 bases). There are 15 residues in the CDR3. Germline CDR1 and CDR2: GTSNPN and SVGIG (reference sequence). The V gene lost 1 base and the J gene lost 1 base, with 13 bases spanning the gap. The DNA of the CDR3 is TGTGCCTGGAGTGGCGGGACAATATATAACTATGGCTACACCTTC. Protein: CAWSGGTIYNYGYTF.

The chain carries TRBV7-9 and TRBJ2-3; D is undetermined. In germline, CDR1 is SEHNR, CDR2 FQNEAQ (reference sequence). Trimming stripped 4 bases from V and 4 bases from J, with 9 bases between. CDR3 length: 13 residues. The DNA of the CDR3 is TGTGCCAGCAGCTCTCCGAAAGCAGATACGCAGTATTTT. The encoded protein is CASSSPKADTQYF.

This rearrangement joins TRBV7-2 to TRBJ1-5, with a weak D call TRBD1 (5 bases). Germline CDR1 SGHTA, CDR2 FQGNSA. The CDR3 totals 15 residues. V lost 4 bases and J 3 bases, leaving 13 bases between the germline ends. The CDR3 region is CASSSGGGLNQPQHF. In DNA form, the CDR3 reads TGTGCCAGCAGCTCCGGGGGAGGGCTCAATCAGCCCCAGCATTTT.

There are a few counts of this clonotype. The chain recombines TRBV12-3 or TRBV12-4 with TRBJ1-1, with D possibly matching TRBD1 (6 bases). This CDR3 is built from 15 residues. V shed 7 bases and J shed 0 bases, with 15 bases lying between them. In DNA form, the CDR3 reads TGTGCCAGCATCCTCCTACAGGGCCTGAACACTGAAGCTTTCTTT. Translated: CASILLQGLNTEAFF.